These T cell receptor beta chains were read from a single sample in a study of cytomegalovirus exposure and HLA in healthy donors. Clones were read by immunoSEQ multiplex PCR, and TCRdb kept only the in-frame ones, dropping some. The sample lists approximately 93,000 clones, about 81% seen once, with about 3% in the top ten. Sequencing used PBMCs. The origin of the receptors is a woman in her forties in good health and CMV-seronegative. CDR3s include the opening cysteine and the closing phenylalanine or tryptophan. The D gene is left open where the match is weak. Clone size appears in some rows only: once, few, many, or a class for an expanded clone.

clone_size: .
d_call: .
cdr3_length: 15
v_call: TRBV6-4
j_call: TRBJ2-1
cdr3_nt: TGTGCCAGCAGTTCCTCGGAGGGCTCCTACAATGAGCAGTTCTTC
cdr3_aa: CASSSSEGSYNEQFF

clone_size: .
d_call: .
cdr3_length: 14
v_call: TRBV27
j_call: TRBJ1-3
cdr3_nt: TGTGCCAGCAGTTTTTCTAATTCTGGAAACACCATATATTTT
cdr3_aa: CASSFSNSGNTIYF

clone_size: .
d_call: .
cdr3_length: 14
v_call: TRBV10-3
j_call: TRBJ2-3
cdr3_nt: TGTGCCATCTCTCTAACAGATTTCACAGATACGCAGTATTTT
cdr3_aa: CAISLTDFTDTQYF

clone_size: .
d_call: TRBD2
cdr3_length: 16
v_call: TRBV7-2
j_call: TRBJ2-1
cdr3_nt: TGTGCCAGCAGCTCTCCCTCAGCGGGAGATTACAATGAGCAGTTCTTC
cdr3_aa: CASSSPSAGDYNEQFF

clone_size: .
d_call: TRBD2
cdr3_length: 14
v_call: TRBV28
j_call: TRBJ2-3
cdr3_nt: TGTGCCACCTCCCGAGCGGGGAGCACAGATACGCAGTATTTT
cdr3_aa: CATSRAGSTDTQYF

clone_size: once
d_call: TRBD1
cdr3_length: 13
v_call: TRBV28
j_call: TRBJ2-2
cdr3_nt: TGTGTCGTGGGACAGGGAAGGCCCGGGGAGCTGTTTTTT
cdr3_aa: CVVGQGRPGELFF

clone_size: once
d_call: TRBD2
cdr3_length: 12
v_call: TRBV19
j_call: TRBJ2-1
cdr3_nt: TGTTCCTCGGCGGGAGGGCCAAATGAGCAGTTCTTC
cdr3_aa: CSSAGGPNEQFF

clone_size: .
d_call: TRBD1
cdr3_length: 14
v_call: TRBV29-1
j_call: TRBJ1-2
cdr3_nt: TGCAGCGTTAGTTCGGGACAGGGTAACTATGGCTACACCTTC
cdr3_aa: CSVSSGQGNYGYTF

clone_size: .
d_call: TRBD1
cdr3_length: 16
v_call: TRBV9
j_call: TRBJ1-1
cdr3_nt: TGTGCCAGCAGCGTGAGGGACAGGGGGATGGACACTGAAGCTTTCTTT
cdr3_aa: CASSVRDRGMDTEAFF

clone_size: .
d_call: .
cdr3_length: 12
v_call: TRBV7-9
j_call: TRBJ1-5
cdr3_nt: TGTGCCAGCAGCTTGGGAGGTCAGCCCCAGCATTTT
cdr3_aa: CASSLGGQPQHF

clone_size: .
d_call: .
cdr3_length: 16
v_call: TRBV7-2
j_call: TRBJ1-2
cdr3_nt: TGTGCCAGCAGCCCCAGGGGCAGTTATGCTAACTATGGCTACACCTTC
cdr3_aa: CASSPRGSYANYGYTF

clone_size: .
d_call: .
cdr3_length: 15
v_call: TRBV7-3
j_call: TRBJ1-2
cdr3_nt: TGTGCCAGCAGCTTAGACTCCAGGGGTGTTTATGGCTACACCTTC
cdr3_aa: CASSLDSRGVYGYTF

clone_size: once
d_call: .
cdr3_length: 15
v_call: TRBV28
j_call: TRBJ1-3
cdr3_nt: TGTGCCAGCAGCCCTGGCCCAGTAACTGGAAACACCATATATTTT
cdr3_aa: CASSPGPVTGNTIYF

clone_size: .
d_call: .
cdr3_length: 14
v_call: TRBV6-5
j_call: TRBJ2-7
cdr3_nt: TGTGCCAGCAGTTACGGGGCTAGTTCCTTCGAGCAGTACTTC
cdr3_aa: CASSYGASSFEQYF

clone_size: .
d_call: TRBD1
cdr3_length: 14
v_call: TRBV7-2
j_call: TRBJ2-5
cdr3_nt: TGTGCCAGCAGCTCCGGACAGGGCGAAGAGACCCAGTACTTC
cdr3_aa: CASSSGQGEETQYF

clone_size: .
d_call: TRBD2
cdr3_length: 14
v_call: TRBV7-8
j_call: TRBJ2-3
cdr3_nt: TGTGCCAGTCGACTAGCAGCTAGCACAGATACGCAGTATTTT
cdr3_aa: CASRLAASTDTQYF

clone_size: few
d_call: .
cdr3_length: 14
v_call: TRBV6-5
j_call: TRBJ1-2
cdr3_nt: TGTGCCTGCCTTCCCACGTCCCGGGTCGAGGGCTACACCTTC
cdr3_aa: CACLPTSRVEGYTF

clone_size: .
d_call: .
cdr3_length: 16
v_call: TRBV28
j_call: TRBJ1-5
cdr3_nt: TGTGCCAGCAGACTACCGACTTCAAGTGGGGCACGGTCCCAGCATTTT
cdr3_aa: CASRLPTSSGARSQHF

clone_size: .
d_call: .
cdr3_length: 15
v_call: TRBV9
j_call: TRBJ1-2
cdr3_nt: TGTGCCAGCAGCAGGGGAACAGGTTCGGAGGGTGGCTACACCTTC
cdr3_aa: CASSRGTGSEGGYTF

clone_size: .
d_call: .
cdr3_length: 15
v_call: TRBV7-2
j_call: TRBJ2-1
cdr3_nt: TGTGCCAGCAGCTCACCTAACCGGGACTCCAATGAGCAGTTCTTC
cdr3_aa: CASSSPNRDSNEQFF

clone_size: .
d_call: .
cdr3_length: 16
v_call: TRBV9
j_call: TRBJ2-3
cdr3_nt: TGTGCCAGCAGCGGAAAAGCTAAGACTGGCACAGATACGCAGTATTTT
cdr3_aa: CASSGKAKTGTDTQYF

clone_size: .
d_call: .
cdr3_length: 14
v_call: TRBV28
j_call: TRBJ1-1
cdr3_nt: TGTGCCACCACGTCGTGGGGCAAGGGGGCTGAAGCTTTCTTT
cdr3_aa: CATTSWGKGAEAFF

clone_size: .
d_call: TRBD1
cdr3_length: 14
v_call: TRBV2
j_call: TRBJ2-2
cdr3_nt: TGTGCCAGCATTCGGGACAGCCAGCCGGGCAAGCTGTTTTTT
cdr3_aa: CASIRDSQPGKLFF

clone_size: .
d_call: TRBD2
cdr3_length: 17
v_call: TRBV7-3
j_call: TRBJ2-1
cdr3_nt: TGTGCCAGCAGCTTGACTAGCGGGAGGGGCTCCTACAATGAGCAGTTCTTC
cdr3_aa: CASSLTSGRGSYNEQFF

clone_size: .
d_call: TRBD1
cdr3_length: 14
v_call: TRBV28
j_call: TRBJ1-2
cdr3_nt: TGTGCCAGCAGGCCCCGGGACAGGGGGAGAGGCTACACCTTC
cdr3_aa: CASRPRDRGRGYTF

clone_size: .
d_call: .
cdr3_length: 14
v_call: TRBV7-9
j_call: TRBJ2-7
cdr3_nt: TGTGCCAGCAGCTTGGGAGGGACATTGGGGGAGCAGTACTTC
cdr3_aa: CASSLGGTLGEQYF

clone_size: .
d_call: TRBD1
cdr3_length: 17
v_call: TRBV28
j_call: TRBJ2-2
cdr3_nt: TGTGCCAGCAGCACCTTTTGGGACAGGGAGAACACCGGGGAGCTGTTTTTT
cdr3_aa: CASSTFWDRENTGELFF

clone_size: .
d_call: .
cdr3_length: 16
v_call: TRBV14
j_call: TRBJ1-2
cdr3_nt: TGTGCCAGCAGCCAAGATCTGGGCAGGGGAAGAGGCGGCTACACCTTC
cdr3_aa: CASSQDLGRGRGGYTF

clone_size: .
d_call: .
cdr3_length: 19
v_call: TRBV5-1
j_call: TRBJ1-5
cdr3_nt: TGCGCCAGCACGAATAGGGGACTTGCCGGAGCCCGGAGCAATCAGCCCCAGCATTTT
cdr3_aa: CASTNRGLAGARSNQPQHF

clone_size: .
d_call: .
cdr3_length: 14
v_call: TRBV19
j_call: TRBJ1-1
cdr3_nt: TGTGCCAGTAGTGATGGGGGCATGAACACTGAAGCTTTCTTT
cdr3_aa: CASSDGGMNTEAFF

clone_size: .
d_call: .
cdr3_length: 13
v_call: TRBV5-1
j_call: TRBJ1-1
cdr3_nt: TGCGCCAGCAGGACATTACAGGGTACCGAAGCTTTCTTT
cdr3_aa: CASRTLQGTEAFF

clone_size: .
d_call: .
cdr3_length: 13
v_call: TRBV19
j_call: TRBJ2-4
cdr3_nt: TGTGCCAGTAGCTGGAGGGCCGGTAACATTCAGTACTTC
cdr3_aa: CASSWRAGNIQYF

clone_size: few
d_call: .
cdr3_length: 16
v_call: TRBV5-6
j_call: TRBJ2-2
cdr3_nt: TGTGCCAGCAGCTTACAGGGTGTCGGGAACACCGGGGAGCTGTTTTTT
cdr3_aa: CASSLQGVGNTGELFF

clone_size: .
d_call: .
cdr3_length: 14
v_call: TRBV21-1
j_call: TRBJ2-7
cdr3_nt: TGTGCCAGCAGCAAGTCCCGGGACAGGGCCGAGCAGTACTTC
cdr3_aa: CASSKSRDRAEQYF

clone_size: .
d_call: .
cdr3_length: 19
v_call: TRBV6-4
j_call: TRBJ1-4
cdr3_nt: TGTGCCAGCAGTGACTCGAAAGGACACCGAGCTGCAACTAATGAAAAACTGTTTTTT
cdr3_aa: CASSDSKGHRAATNEKLFF

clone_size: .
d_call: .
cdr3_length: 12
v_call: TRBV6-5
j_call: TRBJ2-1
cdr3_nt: TGTGCCAGCAGGGCCGGAGCGGATGAGCAGTTCTTC
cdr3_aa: CASRAGADEQFF

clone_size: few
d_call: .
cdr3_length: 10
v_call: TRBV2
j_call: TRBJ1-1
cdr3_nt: TGTGCCAGGGGAGACACTGAAGCTTTCTTT
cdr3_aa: CARGDTEAFF

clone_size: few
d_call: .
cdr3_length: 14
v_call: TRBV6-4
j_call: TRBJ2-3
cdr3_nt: TGTGCCAGCAGTGACTCGGGAGACACAGATACGCAGTATTTT
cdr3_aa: CASSDSGDTDTQYF

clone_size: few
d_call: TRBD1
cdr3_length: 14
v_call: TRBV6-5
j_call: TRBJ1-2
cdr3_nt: TGTGCCAGCATGGCGACAGGGGTGGGCTATGGCTACACCTTC
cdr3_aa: CASMATGVGYGYTF

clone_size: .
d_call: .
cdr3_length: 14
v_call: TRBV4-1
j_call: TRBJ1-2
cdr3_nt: TGCGCCAGCAGCTACGCAAGGGAGTCGTATGGCTACACCTTC
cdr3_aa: CASSYARESYGYTF

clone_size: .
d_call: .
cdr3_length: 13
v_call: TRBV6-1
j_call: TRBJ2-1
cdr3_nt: TGTGCCAGCAGTAGAGGACAGTCATTTGAGCAGTTCTTC
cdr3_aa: CASSRGQSFEQFF

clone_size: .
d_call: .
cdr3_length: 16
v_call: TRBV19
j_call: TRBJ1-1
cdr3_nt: TGTGCCAGTAGTATGAATGGGCCAGGTGGGTACACTGAAGCTTTCTTT
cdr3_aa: CASSMNGPGGYTEAFF

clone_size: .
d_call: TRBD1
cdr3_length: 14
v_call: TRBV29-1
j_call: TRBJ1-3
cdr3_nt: TGCAGCGTACGGGACAGCTCCTCTGGAAACACCATATATTTT
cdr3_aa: CSVRDSSSGNTIYF

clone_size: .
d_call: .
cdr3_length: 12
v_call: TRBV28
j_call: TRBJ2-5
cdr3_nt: TGTGCCAGCAGTCTCATAAGCGAGACCCAGTACTTC
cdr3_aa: CASSLISETQYF

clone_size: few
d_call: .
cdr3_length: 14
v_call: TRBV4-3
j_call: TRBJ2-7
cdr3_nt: TGCGCCAGCAGCCAAGATAGAACCTCCTACGAGCAGTACTTC
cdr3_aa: CASSQDRTSYEQYF

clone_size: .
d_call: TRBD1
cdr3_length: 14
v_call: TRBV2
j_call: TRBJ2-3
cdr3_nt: TGTGCCAGCAGAGAAACAGGGGTCACAGATACGCAGTATTTT
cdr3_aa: CASRETGVTDTQYF

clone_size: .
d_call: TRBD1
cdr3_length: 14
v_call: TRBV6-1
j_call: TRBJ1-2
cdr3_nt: TGTGCCAGCACCCGACCAGACAGGGGAAGCGGTTACACCTTC
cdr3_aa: CASTRPDRGSGYTF

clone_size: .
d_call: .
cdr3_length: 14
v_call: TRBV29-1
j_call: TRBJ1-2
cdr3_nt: TGCAGCGTTGATTTGTGGGGGCGCCTCTATGGCTACACCTTC
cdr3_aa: CSVDLWGRLYGYTF

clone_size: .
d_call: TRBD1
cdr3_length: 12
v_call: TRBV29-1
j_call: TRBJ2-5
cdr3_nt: TGCAGCGTTGGAGGGACAGGCGAGACCCAGTACTTC
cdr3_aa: CSVGGTGETQYF

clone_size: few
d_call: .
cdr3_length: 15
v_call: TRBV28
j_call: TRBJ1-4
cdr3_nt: TGTGCCAGCAGTCTCCGACAGTTCCGGAATGAAAAACTGTTTTTT
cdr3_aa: CASSLRQFRNEKLFF

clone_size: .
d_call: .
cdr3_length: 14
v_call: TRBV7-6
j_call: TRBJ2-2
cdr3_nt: TGTGCCAGCAGCTTAGATCCGTACACCGGGGAGCTGTTTTTT
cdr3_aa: CASSLDPYTGELFF

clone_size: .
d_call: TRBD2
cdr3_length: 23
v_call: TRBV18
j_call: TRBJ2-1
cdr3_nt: TGTGCCAGCTCACCACAAAAAGTATCCGAGCGAGCGGGAGACCACTCCTCCTACAATGAGCAGTTCTTC
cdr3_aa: CASSPQKVSERAGDHSSYNEQFF

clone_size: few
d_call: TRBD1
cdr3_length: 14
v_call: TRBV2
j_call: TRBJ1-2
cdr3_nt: TGTGCCAGCAGGTCGGGACAGACTACTTATGGCTACACCTTC
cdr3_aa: CASRSGQTTYGYTF

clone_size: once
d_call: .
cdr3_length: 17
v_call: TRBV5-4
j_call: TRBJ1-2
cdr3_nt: TGTGCCAGCAGCTCGAATAGATTAGACAGGCACTCTGGTGGCTACACCTTC
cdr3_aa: CASSSNRLDRHSGGYTF

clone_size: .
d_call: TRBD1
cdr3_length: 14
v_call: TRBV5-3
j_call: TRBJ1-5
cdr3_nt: TGTGCCAGAAGTTGGGACAGGGGGAATCAGCCCCAGCATTTT
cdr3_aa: CARSWDRGNQPQHF

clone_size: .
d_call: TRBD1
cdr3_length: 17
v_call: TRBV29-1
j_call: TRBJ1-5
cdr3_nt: TGCAGCCTGGTCCGGGACAGGGACGTTATTAGGGATCAGCCCCAGCATTTT
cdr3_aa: CSLVRDRDVIRDQPQHF

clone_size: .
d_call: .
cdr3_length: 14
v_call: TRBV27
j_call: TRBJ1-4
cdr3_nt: TGTGCCAGCAGCGTAGGACAGCTTAATGAAAAACTGTTTTTT
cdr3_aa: CASSVGQLNEKLFF

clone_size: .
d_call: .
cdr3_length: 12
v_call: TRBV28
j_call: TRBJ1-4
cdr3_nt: TGTGCCAGCAGGTCAGGGGATGAAAAACTGTTTTTT
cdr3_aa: CASRSGDEKLFF

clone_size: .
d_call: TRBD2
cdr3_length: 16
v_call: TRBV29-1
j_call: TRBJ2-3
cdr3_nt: TGCAGCGTTGACGGGACTAGCGGGAGACCGCCTCATACGCAGTATTTT
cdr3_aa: CSVDGTSGRPPHTQYF